This T cell receptor (beta chain) was observed in a study of blood T cell repertoires in COVID-19. Background on the study: Collection of acute and convalescent COVID-19 samples took place in the United States, Italy and Spain. The cDNA or gDNA used as material had been derived from T cells, B-cell-depleted T cells, or PBMCs.

As originally analysed: Nucleated cell number was recorded as an estimate derived from reference gene primer amplification. Produced via immunoSEQ multiplex PCR; TCRdb's table is partial and in-frame only. V and J calls and clone size are those listed in that table; D and trimming were worked out from the DNA. The sample consists of some 200,000 clones, approximately 87% of them appearing once. Germline V gene lookup returns CDR1 MNHNY and CDR2 SVGAGI (reference sequence). This CDR3 comprises 13 residues. The ends lost 6 bases at V and 3 bases at J; junction bases unmatched: 3. The clonotype originates from a woman between 18 and 29 years old who had recovered from COVID-19. Source material: peripheral blood. The chain uses TRBV6-6 and TRBJ1-1; TRBD1 matches 8 bases. The CDR3 sequence: CASRKDRDTEAFF. DNA for the CDR3: TGTGCCAGCAGAAAGGACAGGGACACTGAAGCTTTCTTT.